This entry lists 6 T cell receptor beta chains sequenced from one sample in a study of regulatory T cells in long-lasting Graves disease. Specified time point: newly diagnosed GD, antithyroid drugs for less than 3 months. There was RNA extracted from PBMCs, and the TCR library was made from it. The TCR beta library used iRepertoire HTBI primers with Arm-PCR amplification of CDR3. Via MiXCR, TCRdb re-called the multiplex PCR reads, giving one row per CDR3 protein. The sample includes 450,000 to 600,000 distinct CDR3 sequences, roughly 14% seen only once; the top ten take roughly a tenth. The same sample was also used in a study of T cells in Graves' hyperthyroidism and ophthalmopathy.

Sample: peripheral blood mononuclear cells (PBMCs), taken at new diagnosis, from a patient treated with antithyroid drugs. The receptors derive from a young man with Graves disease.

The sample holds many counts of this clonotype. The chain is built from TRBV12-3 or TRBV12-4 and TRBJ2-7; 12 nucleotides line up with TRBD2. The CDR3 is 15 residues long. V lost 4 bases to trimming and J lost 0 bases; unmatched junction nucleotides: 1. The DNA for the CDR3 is TGTGCCAGCAGTTCTAGCGGGAGGGCCTCCTACGAGCAGTACTTC. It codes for CASSSSGRASYEQYF.

Written as DNA, the CDR3 is TGCAGTGCCCTCCCTAGTGGCAGGGACGGTTCACCCCTCCACTTT. Its protein product is CSALPSGRDGSPLHF. The chain uses TRBV20-1 and TRBJ1-6, with D possibly matching TRBD1 (5 bases). Germline lookup yields CDR1 DFQATT and CDR2 SNEGSKA (reference sequence). Trimming cost V 6 bases and J 9 bases, with 21 bases left between them. This CDR3 is built from 15 residues.

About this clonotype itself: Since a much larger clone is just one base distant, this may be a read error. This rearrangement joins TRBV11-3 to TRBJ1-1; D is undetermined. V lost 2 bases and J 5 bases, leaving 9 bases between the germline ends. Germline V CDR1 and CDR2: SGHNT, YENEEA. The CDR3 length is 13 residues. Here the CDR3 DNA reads TGTGCCAGCAGCTTAAGGAGGAAGACTGAAGCTTTCTTT. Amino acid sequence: CASSLRRKTEAFF.

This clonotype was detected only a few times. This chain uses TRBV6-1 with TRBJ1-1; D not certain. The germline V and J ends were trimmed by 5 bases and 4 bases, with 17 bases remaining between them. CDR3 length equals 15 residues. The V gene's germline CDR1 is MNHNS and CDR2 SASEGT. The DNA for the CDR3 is TGTGCCAGCAGTACGTCTCGATTAATCGGCACTGAAGCTTTCTTT. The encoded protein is CASSTSRLIGTEAFF.

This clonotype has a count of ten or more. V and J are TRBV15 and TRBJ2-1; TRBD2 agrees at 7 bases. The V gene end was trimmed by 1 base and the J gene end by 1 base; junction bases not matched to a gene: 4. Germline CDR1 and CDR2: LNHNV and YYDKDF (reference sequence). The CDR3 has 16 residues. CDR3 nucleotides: TGTGCCACCAGCAGAGTTCCGGGAGGATCCTACAATGAGCAGTTCTTC. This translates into CATSRVPGGSYNEQFF. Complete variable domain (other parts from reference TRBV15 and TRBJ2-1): DAMVIQNPRYQVTQFGKPVTLSCSQTLNHNVMYWYQQKSSQAPKLLFHYYDKDFNNEADTPDNFQSRRPNTSFCFLDIRSPGLGDTAMYLCATSRVPGGSYNEQFFGPGTRLTVL.

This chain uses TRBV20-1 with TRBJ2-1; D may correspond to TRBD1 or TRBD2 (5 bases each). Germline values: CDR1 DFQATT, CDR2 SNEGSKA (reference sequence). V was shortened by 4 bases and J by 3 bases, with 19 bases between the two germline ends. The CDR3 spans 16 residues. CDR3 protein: CSATPRGGSNYNEQFF. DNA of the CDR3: TGCAGTGCTACCCCTCGGGGCGGCTCCAACTACAATGAGCAGTTCTTC.